Reported below is one T cell receptor beta chain. The record originates from a study of blood T cell repertoires in COVID-19. Study summary: Italy, Spain and the United States were the sources of the convalescent and acute COVID-19 samples.

Method: immunoSEQ multiplex PCR; TCRdb's copy keeps in-frame clones and lacks some. The sample shows 250,000 to 300,000 clones, around 90% of them seen only once. The CDR3 has 16 amino acids. Germline V CDR1 and CDR2: LNHDA, SQIVND (reference sequence). The ends lost 5 bases at V and 3 bases at J; junction bases unmatched: 10. Seattle cases were enrolled at active infection and followed longitudinally. Sequencing was carried out using peripheral blood. This receptor was obtained from a woman aged 55-69 years with COVID-19, enrolled during active disease. The genes are TRBV19 and TRBJ1-1; TRBD1 matches 9 bases. The CDR3 protein is CASSLPGQGRDTEAFF. CDR3 nucleotides: TGTGCCAGTAGTTTGCCCGGACAGGGGAGGGACACTGAAGCTTTCTTT.